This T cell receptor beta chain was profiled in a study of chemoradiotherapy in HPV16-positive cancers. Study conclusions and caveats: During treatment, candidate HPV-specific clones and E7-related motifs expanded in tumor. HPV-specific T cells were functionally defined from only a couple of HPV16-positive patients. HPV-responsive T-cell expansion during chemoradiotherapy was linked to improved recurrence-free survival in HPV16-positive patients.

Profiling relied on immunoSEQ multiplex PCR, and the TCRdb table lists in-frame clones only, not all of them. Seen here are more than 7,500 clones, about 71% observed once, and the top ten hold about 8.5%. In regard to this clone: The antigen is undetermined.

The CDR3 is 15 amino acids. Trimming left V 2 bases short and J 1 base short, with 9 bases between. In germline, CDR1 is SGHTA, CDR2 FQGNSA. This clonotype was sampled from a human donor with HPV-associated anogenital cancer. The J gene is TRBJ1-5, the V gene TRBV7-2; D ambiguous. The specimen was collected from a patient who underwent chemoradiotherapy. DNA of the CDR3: TGTGCCAGCAGCTTATTGGGGAGGAGCAATCAGCCCCAGCATTTT. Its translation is CASSLLGRSNQPQHF. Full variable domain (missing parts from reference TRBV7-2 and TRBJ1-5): GAGVSQSPSNKVTEKGKDVELRCDPISGHTALYWYRQSLGQGLEFLIYFQGNSAPDKSGLPSDRFSAERTGGSVSTLTIQRTQQEDSAVYLCASSLLGRSNQPQHFGDGTRLSIL.